This is a list of T cell receptor beta chains from one sample in a study of shared clonotypes between healthy human individuals. The method was immunoSEQ multiplex PCR; TCRdb's version includes in-frame clones alone and lacks a portion of them. The table shows some 200,000 clones, with 90% to 95% occurring only once. The sequenced material came from naive CD4+ T cells sorted from blood. The receptors were sampled from a woman aged 25 to 39 in good health. The CDR3 runs from the conserved cysteine through the conserved F or W. D genes are given only for firm matches. Part of the rows lack a size; the others show once, few, many or a class for expanded clones.

V gene: TRBV6-1; J gene: TRBJ1-6; D gene: -; clone size: -; CDR3 length: 15; CDR3 DNA: TGTGCCAGCAGTGAAAGGGACACAAATAATTCACCCCTCCACTTT; CDR3 protein: CASSERDTNNSPLHF
V gene: TRBV14; J gene: TRBJ2-3; D gene: -; clone size: -; CDR3 length: 13; CDR3 DNA: TGTGCCAGCAGCCACAGCGGCACAGATACGCAGTATTTT; CDR3 protein: CASSHSGTDTQYF
V gene: TRBV28; J gene: TRBJ1-5; D gene: -; clone size: -; CDR3 length: 13; CDR3 DNA: TGTGCCAGCAGGGCGGGGGAGGGTCAGCCCCAGCATTTT; CDR3 protein: CASRAGEGQPQHF
V gene: TRBV5-1; J gene: TRBJ2-2; D gene: -; clone size: -; CDR3 length: 14; CDR3 DNA: TGCGCCAGCGGCGAGGGGGCGAACACCGGGGAGCTGTTTTTT; CDR3 protein: CASGEGANTGELFF
V gene: TRBV15; J gene: TRBJ2-7; D gene: -; clone size: -; CDR3 length: 15; CDR3 DNA: TGTGCCACCAGCCTTCGCACTACGAGCTCCTACGAGCAGTACTTC; CDR3 protein: CATSLRTTSSYEQYF
V gene: TRBV29-1; J gene: TRBJ2-7; D gene: -; clone size: -; CDR3 length: 12; CDR3 DNA: TGCAGCGTTTCCAGAGAGTTCTCCGAGCAGTACTTC; CDR3 protein: CSVSREFSEQYF
V gene: TRBV28; J gene: TRBJ1-5; D gene: TRBD1; clone size: -; CDR3 length: 14; CDR3 DNA: TGTGCCAGCAGATTTAGACAGGGCAGTCAGCCCCAGCATTTT; CDR3 protein: CASRFRQGSQPQHF
V gene: TRBV4-1; J gene: TRBJ2-7; D gene: TRBD2; clone size: -; CDR3 length: 16; CDR3 DNA: TGCGCCAGCAGCCAAGGTAGCGGGATAAACTCCTACGAGCAGTACTTC; CDR3 protein: CASSQGSGINSYEQYF
V gene: TRBV2; J gene: TRBJ2-7; D gene: -; clone size: -; CDR3 length: 14; CDR3 DNA: TGTGCCAGCAGTGAACATCAGGGTGGATACGAGCAGTACTTC; CDR3 protein: CASSEHQGGYEQYF
V gene: TRBV18; J gene: TRBJ1-1; D gene: TRBD1; clone size: -; CDR3 length: 15; CDR3 DNA: TGTGCCAGCTCACCGCGACAGGGGAGAAACACTGAAGCTTTCTTT; CDR3 protein: CASSPRQGRNTEAFF
V gene: TRBV7-9; J gene: TRBJ2-1; D gene: TRBD2; clone size: -; CDR3 length: 14; CDR3 DNA: TGTGCCAGCAGCGTGACTAGCGGGAGTGATGAGCAGTTCTTC; CDR3 protein: CASSVTSGSDEQFF
V gene: TRBV28; J gene: TRBJ1-2; D gene: -; clone size: -; CDR3 length: 11; CDR3 DNA: TGTGCCAGCAGCATTAACTATGGCTACACCTTC; CDR3 protein: CASSINYGYTF
V gene: TRBV5-5; J gene: TRBJ1-4; D gene: -; clone size: -; CDR3 length: 15; CDR3 DNA: TGTGCCAGCAGCTTCCGCGAGAGAACTAATGAAAAACTGTTTTTT; CDR3 protein: CASSFRERTNEKLFF
V gene: TRBV6-6; J gene: TRBJ2-7; D gene: -; clone size: -; CDR3 length: 12; CDR3 DNA: TGTGCCAGCAGAGGGACAACCCACGAGCAGTACTTC; CDR3 protein: CASRGTTHEQYF
V gene: TRBV12-5; J gene: TRBJ2-1; D gene: -; clone size: -; CDR3 length: 13; CDR3 DNA: TGTGCTAGTGGTGCAGGTACCACCAATGAGCAGTTCTTC; CDR3 protein: CASGAGTTNEQFF
V gene: TRBV19; J gene: TRBJ1-3; D gene: -; clone size: -; CDR3 length: 14; CDR3 DNA: TGTGCCAGTAGTGCCAGGGGAGCTGGAAACACCATATATTTT; CDR3 protein: CASSARGAGNTIYF
V gene: TRBV11-2; J gene: TRBJ2-7; D gene: -; clone size: -; CDR3 length: 16; CDR3 DNA: TGTGCCAGCAGCCCCCTCCGGGGCCGAGATGTCTACGAGCAGTACTTC; CDR3 protein: CASSPLRGRDVYEQYF
V gene: TRBV10-3; J gene: TRBJ2-2; D gene: TRBD2; clone size: few; CDR3 length: 15; CDR3 DNA: TGTGCCATCAGTGGGGGACTAGAGAACACCGGGGAGCTGTTTTTT; CDR3 protein: CAISGGLENTGELFF
V gene: TRBV19; J gene: TRBJ2-1; D gene: TRBD2; clone size: -; CDR3 length: 15; CDR3 DNA: TGTGCCAGTATGACACTAGCGGGAGGGCGTAATGAGCAGTTCTTC; CDR3 protein: CASMTLAGGRNEQFF
V gene: TRBV28; J gene: TRBJ1-4; D gene: -; clone size: -; CDR3 length: 16; CDR3 DNA: TGTGCCAGCAGCACCAAGAAGGGTGCTACTAATGAAAAACTGTTTTTT; CDR3 protein: CASSTKKGATNEKLFF
V gene: TRBV4-1; J gene: TRBJ1-4; D gene: TRBD1; clone size: -; CDR3 length: 18; CDR3 DNA: TGCGCCAGCAGCCAAGATGGGACAGGCCGCCACAAAAATGAAAAACTGTTTTTT; CDR3 protein: CASSQDGTGRHKNEKLFF
V gene: TRBV30; J gene: TRBJ2-7; D gene: -; clone size: -; CDR3 length: 11; CDR3 DNA: TGTGCCTGGAGCAGCACCTACGAGCAGTACTTC; CDR3 protein: CAWSSTYEQYF
V gene: TRBV19; J gene: TRBJ1-1; D gene: -; clone size: -; CDR3 length: 13; CDR3 DNA: TGTGCCAGTAGTGGACAGCTGGGCACTGAAGCTTTCTTT; CDR3 protein: CASSGQLGTEAFF